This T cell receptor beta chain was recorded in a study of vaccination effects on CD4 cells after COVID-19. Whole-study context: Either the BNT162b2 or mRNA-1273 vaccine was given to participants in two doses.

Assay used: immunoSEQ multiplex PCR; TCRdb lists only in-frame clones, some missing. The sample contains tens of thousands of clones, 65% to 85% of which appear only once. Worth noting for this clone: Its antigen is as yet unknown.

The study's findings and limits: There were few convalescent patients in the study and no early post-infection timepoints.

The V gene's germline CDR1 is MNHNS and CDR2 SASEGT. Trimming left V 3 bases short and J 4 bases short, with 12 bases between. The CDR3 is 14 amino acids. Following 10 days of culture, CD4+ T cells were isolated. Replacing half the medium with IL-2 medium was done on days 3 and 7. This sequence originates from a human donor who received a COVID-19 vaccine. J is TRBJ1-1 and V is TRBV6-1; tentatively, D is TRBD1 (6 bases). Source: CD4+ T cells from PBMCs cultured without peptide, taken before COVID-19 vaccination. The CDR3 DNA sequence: TGTGCCAGCAGTGAGAGGGGGGAGGGCACTGAAGCTTTCTTT. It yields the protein CASSERGEGTEAFF.